This paragraph covers one T cell receptor (beta chain) sequence. This clone's antigen is unknown. The record has no base qualities; no much larger clone is one base away. The data originate from a study of Ad26.COV2.S vaccination and SARS-CoV-2 variants (dated by TCRdb to the early 2020s). About the investigation overall: Vaccine-arm donors were drawn from COV1001, a multicentre, randomized, double-blind, placebo-controlled phase I-IIa trial of Ad26.COV2.S in healthy adults. The TCR-sequenced set comprised approximately 32 samples: about 19 Ad26.COV2.S vaccine recipients, 5 placebo recipients and 8 SARS-CoV-2 convalescent individuals. Ad26.COV2.S was administered intramuscularly at 5 x 10^10 or 1 x 10^11 viral particles, either as a single shot or as two shots given 56 days apart. Investigators did not know the trial group allocation while performing experiments and assessing outcomes. Sequencing of the TCRbeta repertoire served to evaluate the specificity and breadth of SARS-CoV-2-reactive T cell receptors following Ad26.COV2.S vaccination. Participants in the trial were split at random into five groups of five each, receiving low-dose or high-dose Ad26.COV2.S once or twice, or else placebo on both occasions. What the authors observed across the whole study: The authors noted that total T cell responses may have been underestimated by the TCR breadth and depth analyses. Vaccine and placebo recipients had comparable non-spike TCR breadth, which fits with the vaccine containing only spike. Ad26.COV2.S recipients had higher spike-specific TCR breadth than placebo recipients (P = 0.0014). Substantial breadth of spike-specific CD8+ and CD4+ T cell responses was reported after vaccination. Comparing responses between vaccine doses or regimens was not something the study was powered to do.

TCRbeta CDR3 regions were sequenced with the immunoSEQ Assay. After extraction, genomic DNA underwent amplification by bias-controlled multiplex PCR, followed by high-throughput sequencing. Turning to the authors' computational methods: To quantify the absolute abundance of each unique TCRbeta CDR3 region, sequences were collapsed and filtered. T cell fraction was estimated by normalizing TCRbeta template counts to usable DNA, which was measured by amplifying reference genes present in all nucleated cells. Repertoire TCRs were annotated as SARS-CoV-2-specific when V gene, CDR3 amino acid sequence and J gene were exactly matched to a known reactive TCR set. The reference SARS-CoV-2 TCR set was derived from MIRA and filtered for enrichment in COVID-19-positive ImmuneCODE repertoires, a step that removed public or cross-reactive TCRs. Using the MIRA antigens, annotated TCRs were further analysed by specific ORF or by position within an ORF. Breadth was defined as the number of annotated unique rearrangements divided by the total number of unique productive rearrangements, and depth was defined as the summed frequency of the annotated unique rearrangements. TCR breadth was compared between groups using two-sided Wilcoxon rank-sum tests. In TCRdb, the immuneACCESS table is reduced to in-frame sequences with V and J assigned. These tables do not hold every clone; where another copy was compared, an unresolved V gene accounts for under half, and the others remain unexplained. V and J calls and clone size are those listed in that table; D and trimming were worked out from the DNA. In all, the sample holds about 480,000 clones, and 87% of those were seen once. About 13% of the sample is held by the ten biggest clonotypes.

Interpreted using the paper, the treatment or condition label stands for: some 20 received Ad26.COV2.S at low or high dose, single or two shots; about five received placebo; per-sample allocation not given. Repertoires of vaccine and placebo recipients were sequenced from samples collected on day 63 after the first injection. Cohort 1b enrolled 25 to 30 adults aged 18-55 years at a single site in Boston, USA, between 29 July and 7 August 2020. Ad26.COV2.S was a replication-incompetent adenovirus type 26 vector that expressed a prefusion-stabilized SARS-CoV-2 spike protein derived from the original Wuhan strain. As encoded in the germline V gene, CDR1 is SQVTM while CDR2 is ANQGSEA. The CDR3 runs 8 amino acids, cysteine and phenylalanine included. Solely the CDR3 DNA is kept, with 24 bases framed from the first base. Relative to germline, V is 4 bases shorter and J is 7 bases shorter, with 1 base between their ends.

The sequencing used peripheral blood, collected in a trial of Ad26.COV2.S vaccine versus placebo. The clonotype originates from a person between 18 and 59 years old who received the Ad26.COV2.S COVID-19 vaccine or a placebo. The receptor chain draws on TRBV29-1 and TRBJ2-5; no D gene is confidently identified. The CDR3 is CSVGTQYF. In nucleotide form, the sequence is TGCAGCGTTGGGACCCAGTACTTC.